The 26 T cell receptor beta chains listed next were all sequenced from one sample in a study of long-term antiretroviral therapy in people with HIV. Survey-level resolution applied to immunoSEQ assay v3.0. TCRdb keeps only in-frame clones here, not all; method: immunoSEQ multiplex PCR. The sample shows 25,000 to 35,000 clones, roughly 92% of them seen only once. This specimen was unsorted PBMCs, taken 3.1 years after starting antiretroviral therapy. The receptor source for this set is a man aged 18 to 30 with HIV.

The rearrangement uses TRBV18 and TRBJ1-1; D is unresolved. This CDR3 comprises 13 residues. The V gene's germline CDR1 is KGHSH and CDR2 LQKENI. Trimming stripped 2 bases from V and 6 bases from J, with 10 bases between. The CDR3 is CASSPSGVPEAFF. In nucleotides, the CDR3 is TGTGCCAGCTCACCATCAGGAGTCCCTGAAGCTTTCTTT.

This clone was detected only a few times. The V gene is TRBV10-2, the J gene TRBJ1-3, with D perhaps TRBD1 (5 bases). This CDR3 has 12 amino acids. The germline V gene encodes CDR1 WSHSY and CDR2 SAAADI. V was pared by 8 bases and J by 7 bases, with 12 bases between. The CDR3 loop is CASGATRNTIYF. CDR3 in DNA: TGCGCCAGCGGGGCGACGAGGAACACCATATATTTT.

The rearrangement uses TRBV4-3 and TRBJ2-2; no firm D call. V was shortened by 1 base and J by 6 bases, with 6 bases between the two germline ends. Germline V gene lookup returns CDR1 LGHNA and CDR2 YSLEER. CDR3 length: 13 amino acids. CDR3 sequence: CASSQVAPGELFF. The CDR3 nucleotides are TGCGCCAGCAGCCAAGTCGCCCCCGGGGAGCTGTTTTTT.

The chain combines TRBV19 with TRBJ2-1, with D hard to call. This CDR3 comprises 13 residues. V lost 3 bases and J 8 bases, leaving 11 bases between the germline ends. Germline V gene sequence: CDR1 LNHDA, CDR2 SQIVND (reference sequence). CDR3 loop: CASSMYAKYEQFF. The CDR3, as DNA: TGTGCCAGTAGTATGTATGCAAAGTATGAGCAGTTCTTC.

The chain links TRBV9 to TRBJ2-2; D unclear. V lost 0 bases to trimming and J lost 0 bases, with 6 bases between them. From germline, CDR1 is SGDLS and CDR2 YYNGEE. This CDR3 is 15 amino acids long. CDR3 nucleotides: TGTGCCAGCAGCGTAGCCAACGCGAACACCGGGGAGCTGTTTTTT. It yields the protein CASSVANANTGELFF.

The chain combines TRBV5-6 with TRBJ2-7; D is perhaps TRBD1 (6 bases). V gave up 4 bases and J gave up 2 bases, with 13 bases separating them. From germline, CDR1 is SGHDT and CDR2 YYEEEE. The CDR3 runs to 14 residues. The CDR3 is CASSIRDITYEQYF. In nucleotides, the CDR3 is TGTGCCAGCAGCATCCGGGACATTACCTACGAGCAGTACTTC.

DNA for the CDR3: TGTGCCAGCACCTTCTCCGGCTATGGCTACACCTTC. It yields the protein CASTFSGYGYTF. The chain employs TRBV6-5 and TRBJ1-2; D is unclear. The germline V gene has CDR1 MNHEY and CDR2 SVGAGI. The CDR3 has 12 residues. Trimming removed 7 bases at V and 4 bases at J, with 10 bases between.

The CDR3 spells CASVPPGHIKHGYTF. CDR3 sequence (DNA): TGTGCCAGCGTACCCCCGGGACACATAAAGCATGGCTACACCTTC. The V gene is TRBV5-5, the J gene TRBJ1-2; D might be TRBD1 (6 bases). The CDR3 has 15 residues. V lost 7 bases and J lost 6, with 22 bases in between. The V gene's germline CDR1 is SGHKS and CDR2 YYEKEE (reference sequence).

The chain combines TRBV12-5 with TRBJ1-3; perhaps TRBD1 as D (6 bases). V dropped 6 bases and J dropped 2 bases, with 14 bases sitting between them. CDR1 LGHNT and CDR2 FRNRAP come from the germline V gene. CDR3 length: 15 residues. The CDR3 sequence is CASGVGTITGNTIYF. In DNA form, the CDR3 reads TGTGCTAGTGGCGTCGGGACAATCACTGGAAACACCATATATTTT. The full variable domain, completed using reference TRBV12-5 and TRBJ1-3, is DARVTQTPRHKVTEMGQEVTMRCQPILGHNTVFWYRQTMMQGLELLAYFRNRAPLDDSGMPKDRFSAEMPDATLATLKIQPSEPRDSAVYFCASGVGTITGNTIYFGEGSWLTVV.

The chain links TRBV4-1 to TRBJ2-3, with TRBD2 identical over 9 bases. J was trimmed by 4 bases and V by 4 bases; bases with no gene match: 12. Germline CDR1 and CDR2: MGHRA and YSYEKL. The CDR3 has 17 residues. The CDR3 nucleotides are TGCGCCAGCAGCCTCACCCTGACTAGCGGCGAGCCAGATACGCAGTATTTT. Its protein is CASSLTLTSGEPDTQYF.

This chain links TRBV7-2 with TRBJ2-7; D unclear. The CDR3 is 14 amino acids. V lost 1 base and J lost 6, with 13 bases in between. The V gene's germline CDR1 is SGHTA and CDR2 FQGNSA. CDR3 nucleotides: TGTGCCAGCAGCTTAGGTGTTCGACGCGTCGAGCAGTACTTC. Protein product: CASSLGVRRVEQYF.

The chain combines TRBV6-1 with TRBJ1-4; TRBD1 might be the D (5 bases). The germline gives CDR1 MNHNS, CDR2 SASEGT. The CDR3 spans 14 residues. V lost 8 bases and J lost 8, with 18 bases in between. The DNA of the CDR3 is TGTGCCAGCCGCGGTGAGGGGTTGTGGGAAAAACTGTTTTTT. This translates into CASRGEGLWEKLFF.

This clone appeared once. The chain employs TRBV4-1 and TRBJ1-1; D ambiguous. The CDR3 consists of 11 residues. The ends were cut back, 4 bases at V and 7 bases at J, with 7 bases in the middle. CDR1 is MGHRA, CDR2 YSYEKL, per germline. CDR3 region: CASSLRDEAFF. CDR3 DNA sequence: TGCGCCAGCAGCCTCCGAGATGAAGCTTTCTTT.

The CDR3 nucleotides are TGTGCCAGTAGCCCCCCGAGCCATGGCCTCTACACCTTC. Amino acid sequence: CASSPPSHGLYTF. The rearrangement joins TRBV19 to TRBJ1-2; D gene uncertain. The V gene's germline CDR1 is LNHDA and CDR2 SQIVND (reference sequence). The CDR3 has 13 amino acids. V gave up 6 bases and J gave up 10 bases, with 18 bases separating them.

The chain links TRBV6-5 to TRBJ1-4; 7 bases are shared with TRBD1. The germline V gene has CDR1 MNHEY and CDR2 SVGAGI. The trim removed 0 bases at V and 10 bases at J, leaving 2 bases unmatched. The CDR3 covers 13 residues. CDR3 residues: CASSYSSGGKLFF. CDR3 in DNA: TGTGCCAGCAGTTACTCTTCAGGGGGAAAACTGTTTTTT.

The gene calls are TRBV27 and TRBJ1-2, with D perhaps matching TRBD1 (5 bases). V gave up 2 bases and J gave up 5 bases, with 12 bases separating them. Germline loops: CDR1 MNHEY, CDR2 SMNVEV (reference sequence). This CDR3 has 14 residues. Here the CDR3 reads CASSLMGEGYGYTF. The CDR3 region has the DNA TGTGCCAGCAGTTTAATGGGGGAGGGGTATGGCTACACCTTC.

This chain joins TRBV28 and TRBJ1-1, with a possible D match to TRBD1 (5 bases). CDR1 and CDR2 (germline): MDHEN, SYDVKM. Trimming removed 8 bases at V and 0 bases at J, with 16 bases between. The CDR3 is 15 residues long. This CDR3 is CASGHPQGMNTEAFF. The CDR3 bases are TGTGCCAGCGGCCACCCCCAGGGCATGAACACTGAAGCTTTCTTT.

J is TRBJ2-1 and V is TRBV5-6; D may be TRBD1 or TRBD2 (6 bases each). From germline, CDR1 is SGHDT and CDR2 YYEEEE. This CDR3 is 17 amino acids long. V lost 0 bases, J lost 0 bases, and 13 bases lay in between. CDR3 sequence: CASSLVGGVGSYNEQFF. CDR3 DNA: TGTGCCAGCAGCTTGGTGGGGGGCGTCGGCTCCTACAATGAGCAGTTCTTC. The full variable domain, its missing parts supplied by reference TRBV5-6 and TRBJ2-1, is DAGVTQSPTHLIKTRGQQVTLRCSPKSGHDTVSWYQQALGQGPQFIFQYYEEEERQRGNFPDRFSGHQFPNYSSELNVNALLLGDSALYLCASSLVGGVGSYNEQFFGPGTRLTVL.

The chain carries TRBV11-1 and TRBJ2-3; D is undetermined. Germline V gene lookup returns CDR1 SGHAT and CDR2 FQDESV (reference sequence). CDR3 size: 14 residues. The germline V and J ends were trimmed by 0 bases and 3 bases, with 7 bases remaining between them. Written as DNA, the CDR3 is TGTGCCAGCAGCTTAGCGCAAGTTACAGATACGCAGTATTTT. Protein sequence: CASSLAQVTDTQYF.

In nucleotides, the CDR3 is TGTGCCAGCAGCGTGGGGGGGACCCAAGAGACCCAGTACTTC. Protein product: CASSVGGTQETQYF. J is TRBJ2-5 and V is TRBV9, with TRBD2 matching over 7 bases. CDR3 length equals 14 residues. CDR1 SGDLS and CDR2 YYNGEE come from the germline V gene. After removal of 2 bases from V and 1 base from J, the junction contained 2 bases not matched to a gene.

The V call is TRBV10-2, the J call TRBJ2-5; perhaps TRBD2 as D (5 bases). Per germline, CDR1 WSHSY and CDR2 SAAADI. V gave up 2 bases and J gave up 5 bases, with 18 bases separating them. This CDR3 has 16 amino acids. The CDR3 protein is CASSEILAPNVETQYF. Here the CDR3 DNA reads TGCGCCAGCAGTGAGATCCTAGCTCCAAACGTGGAGACCCAGTACTTC.

J is TRBJ1-2 and V is TRBV6-5; D ambiguous. The CDR3 extends over 13 amino acids. Germline assignment: CDR1 MNHEY and CDR2 SVGAGI. V shed 5 bases and J shed 4 bases, with 11 bases lying between them. CDR3 sequence reads: CASSIGQAYGYTF. As DNA, the CDR3 is TGTGCCAGCAGTATCGGGCAGGCCTATGGCTACACCTTC.

V is TRBV21-1 and J is TRBJ2-7. TRBV21-1 is given as a pseudogene. The CDR3 extends over 14 amino acids. The CDR3 is CASKSLLDPYEQYF. In nucleotides, the CDR3 is TGTGCCAGCAAGAGCCTTCTGGACCCCTACGAGCAGTACTTC.

V and J are TRBV25-1 and TRBJ2-3; TRBD1 matches 7 bases. Germline V lookup: CDR1 MGHDK, CDR2 SYGVNS. The CDR3 totals 17 residues. V dropped 4 bases and J dropped 2; count of bases not matched to a gene: 12. In nucleotides, the CDR3 is TGTGCCAGCAGTGTGCTCAGGGGGTCTACCTACACAGATACGCAGTATTTT. Translation: CASSVLRGSTYTDTQYF.

The chain uses TRBV4-1 and TRBJ2-7; D is unresolved. Germline values: CDR1 MGHRA, CDR2 YSYEKL. The CDR3 is 15 residues long. Trimming stripped 0 bases from V and 3 bases from J, with 12 bases between. The CDR3 loop is CASSQETEKNYEQYF. DNA of the CDR3: TGCGCCAGCAGCCAAGAGACGGAAAAGAACTACGAGCAGTACTTC.

The chain combines TRBV6-1 with TRBJ2-7; D is possibly TRBD2 (5 bases). V lost 0 bases and J 0 bases, leaving 18 bases between the germline ends. The CDR3 runs to 18 residues. Germline assignment: CDR1 MNHNS and CDR2 SASEGT. CDR3 loop: CASSEALLGALSSYEQYF. In DNA, the CDR3 is TGTGCCAGCAGTGAAGCGCTTCTGGGAGCGCTGAGCTCCTACGAGCAGTACTTC.